One and the same sample provided the 6 T cell receptor beta chains below, sequenced in a study of blood T cells in healthy people across ages. With a J-beta primer mix and a sample-barcoded 5' primer, a second PCR ran about 7 to 11 cycles. TCRdb analysed the 5' RACE reads with MiXCR anew, one entry per CDR3 protein. The sample records approximately 810,000 distinct CDR3 sequences, roughly 34% being singletons. The source material was blood. The source is a man between 18 and 35 years old in good health.

This clonotype was seen a few times. The chain employs TRBV9 and TRBJ1-4; no reliable D call. CDR3 length equals 15 residues. The V gene's germline CDR1 is SGDLS and CDR2 YYNGEE. The V end lost 0 bases, the J end lost 3 bases, and 9 bases lay between the germline ends. The CDR3 sequence: CASSVGDSANEKLFF. The CDR3 nucleotides are TGTGCCAGCAGCGTAGGGGATTCGGCTAATGAAAAACTGTTTTTT.

Regarding this clonotype: With a much larger clone just one base away, this may be a read error. The V gene is TRBV29-1, the J gene TRBJ2-5, with a weak D call TRBD2 (5 bases). Trimming stripped 6 bases from V and 0 bases from J, with 17 bases between. From germline, CDR1 is SQVTM and CDR2 ANQGSEA. The CDR3 runs 15 residues. CDR3 bases: TGCAGCGTCCATAACCGGCGGGCAGACCAAGAGACCCAGTACTTC. Translation gives CSVHNRRADQETQYF.

The table lists this clonotype with many counts. The chain joins TRBV10-3 to TRBJ2-3, with 11 bases fitting TRBD2. J gave up 1 base and V 4 bases, and 4 bases lay outside the gene matches. Germline V lookup: CDR1 ENHRY, CDR2 SYGVKD. The CDR3 loop spans 16 amino acids. The CDR3 sequence is CAISAQLAGGTDTQYF. DNA of the CDR3: TGTGCCATCAGTGCGCAACTAGCGGGGGGCACAGATACGCAGTATTTT.

This clonotype has more than one count but fewer than ten. The chain employs TRBV9 and TRBJ2-1; D is unclear. The germline CDR1 and CDR2 sequences are SGDLS and YYNGEE. Trimming left V 3 bases short and J 6 bases short, with 19 bases between. The length of the CDR3 is 16 residues. CDR3 sequence (DNA): TGTGCCAGCAGCGCGAGCTTAGTCGGAGCTTCCAATGAGCAGTTCTTC. Translation: CASSASLVGASNEQFF. Full variable domain (missing parts from reference TRBV9 and TRBJ2-1): DSGVTQTPKHLITATGQRVTLRCSPRSGDLSVYWYQQSLDQGLQFLIQYYNGEERAKGNILERFSAQQFPDLHSELNLSSLELGDSALYFCASSASLVGASNEQFFGPGTRLTVL.

As concerns this clonotype: One end of the junction varies from germline; a read error may be responsible. The rearrangement uses TRBV6-6 and TRBJ1-4; D call uncertain. Germline loops: CDR1 MNHNY, CDR2 SVGAGI (reference sequence). The CDR3 is made up of 15 amino acids. In DNA form, the CDR3 reads TGTGCCAGCAGACCCTCGGCAGAGTCTAATGAAGAACTGTTTTTT. Translation gives CASRPSAESNEELFF.

The J gene is TRBJ2-2, the V gene TRBV4-3; D not resolved. Trimming removed 0 bases at V and 8 bases at J, with 13 bases between. CDR1 and CDR2 from the germline V gene are LGHNA and YSLEER. This CDR3 is built from 15 residues. CDR3 sequence reads: CASSQDLRVLGELFF. DNA of the CDR3: TGCGCCAGCAGCCAAGATCTACGGGTCCTAGGGGAGCTGTTTTTT.